This T cell receptor (beta chain) was retrieved from a study of blood T cell repertoires in COVID-19. Study-level background: From T cells, B-cell-depleted T cells, or PBMCs came the material, which was cDNA or gDNA.

TCRdb's copy holds only in-frame clones and misses some; the assay was immunoSEQ multiplex PCR. The sample gives about 47,000 clones, approximately 85% of which show up once; roughly 3% is in the top ten. V was shortened by 0 bases and J by 1 base, with 7 bases between the two germline ends. Germline assignment: CDR1 SGDLS and CDR2 YYNGEE. The CDR3 covers 15 residues. The sequence was obtained from a man in his fifties with active COVID-19. This chain uses TRBV9 with TRBJ2-2, with TRBD1 as a possible D gene (5 bases). Sequenced sample: peripheral blood. The CDR3 DNA is TGTGCCAGCAGCGTAGTTCAGGGGAACACCGGGGAGCTGTTTTTT. It translates to CASSVVQGNTGELFF.